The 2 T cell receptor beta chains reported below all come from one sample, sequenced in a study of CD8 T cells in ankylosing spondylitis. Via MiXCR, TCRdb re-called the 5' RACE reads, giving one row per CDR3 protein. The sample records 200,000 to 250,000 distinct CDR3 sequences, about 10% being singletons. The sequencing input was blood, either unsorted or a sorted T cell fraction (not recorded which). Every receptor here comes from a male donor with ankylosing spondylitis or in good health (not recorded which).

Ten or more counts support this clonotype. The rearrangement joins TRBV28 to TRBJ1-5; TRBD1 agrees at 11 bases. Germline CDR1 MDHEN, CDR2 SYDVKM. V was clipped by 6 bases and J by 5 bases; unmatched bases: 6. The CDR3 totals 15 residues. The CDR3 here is CASRAGTGGYQPQHF. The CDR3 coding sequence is TGTGCCAGCAGAGCGGGGACAGGGGGGTATCAGCCCCAGCATTTT.

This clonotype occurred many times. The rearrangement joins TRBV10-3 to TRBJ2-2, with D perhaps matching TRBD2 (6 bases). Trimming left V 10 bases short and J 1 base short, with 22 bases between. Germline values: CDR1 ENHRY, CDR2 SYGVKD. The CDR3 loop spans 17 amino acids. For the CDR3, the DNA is TGTGCCACCGGACGGCGGGACCTCTTAGAGAACACCGGGGAGCTGTTTTTT. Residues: CATGRRDLLENTGELFF.